The 27 T cell receptor beta chains below all came from one sample that was sequenced in a study of CD4+ T cells in melanoma. This table comes from immunoSEQ multiplex PCR, and its TCRdb copy is limited to in-frame clones, with some not included. The sample has about 6,500 clones; about 56% are singletons. The sequencing input was cells from a culture (not recorded whether cultured in vitro). The receptors derive from a human donor with melanoma.

V is TRBV5-1 and J is TRBJ2-5, with D unclear. V lost 0 bases, J lost 5 bases, and 8 bases lay in between. Germline V gene data show CDR1 as SGHRS and CDR2 as YFSETQ. This CDR3 region has 13 residues. For the CDR3, the DNA is TGCGCCAGCAGCTTGGCAGGCCGGGAGACCCAGTACTTC. Its translation is CASSLAGRETQYF.

The gene calls are TRBV30 and TRBJ1-3; maybe TRBD1 (5 bases). From germline, CDR1 is GTSNPN and CDR2 SVGIG (reference sequence). The CDR3 length is 17 residues. V dropped 1 base and J dropped 0 bases, with 16 bases sitting between them. CDR3 DNA sequence: TGTGCCTGGAGTGAAGGGGCTACTGGCTTCTCTGGAAACACCATATATTTT. Encoded protein: CAWSEGATGFSGNTIYF.

This chain uses TRBV6-1 with TRBJ2-4; D call uncertain. CDR3 length: 14 residues. Germline-derived CDR1 and CDR2 are MNHNS and SASEGT. The germline V and J ends were trimmed by 4 bases and 10 bases, with 17 bases remaining between them. CDR3 sequence reads: CASSARAGPRIQYF. The CDR3, as DNA: TGTGCCAGCAGTGCACGAGCAGGCCCTCGGATTCAGTACTTC.

This clone has more than one count but fewer than ten. The chain links TRBV27 to TRBJ1-6; D might be TRBD1 (5 bases). From germline, CDR1 is MNHEY and CDR2 SMNVEV (reference sequence). Trimming took off 3 bases at V and 9 bases at J, with 9 bases between the two ends. The CDR3 is 13 residues long. CDR3 sequence reads: CASSFREGSPLHF. In DNA, the CDR3 is TGTGCCAGCAGTTTCAGGGAGGGTTCACCCCTCCACTTT.

The V and J genes are TRBV20-1 and TRBJ2-7; D remains ambiguous. The CDR3 spans 9 residues. Trimming pared 7 bases from V and 6 bases from J, leaving 7 bases between. The germline CDR1 and CDR2 sequences are DFQATT and SNEGSKA (reference sequence). This CDR3 is CSVGSEQYF. In DNA form, the CDR3 reads TGCAGTGTAGGGTCCGAGCAGTACTTC.

V gene TRBV7-9 combines with J gene TRBJ2-3, with D unresolved. Germline V lookup: CDR1 SEHNR, CDR2 FQNEAQ (reference sequence). With 0 bases removed from V and 2 bases from J, the gap between germline ends came to 6 bases. This CDR3 is built from 14 residues. The CDR3 DNA reads TGTGCCAGCAGCTTAGCCCAGATCACAGATACGCAGTATTTT. Protein sequence: CASSLAQITDTQYF.

Sample share makes this clone medium-sized (0.01 to 0.1%). This chain connects TRBV11-2 to TRBJ1-3, with a tentative D call TRBD1 (6 bases). The CDR3 is 16 residues long. Per germline, CDR1 SGHAT and CDR2 FQNNGV. Trimming stripped 2 bases from V and 0 bases from J, with 11 bases between. The CDR3 DNA sequence: TGTGCCAGCAGCTTATACACAGGGAGCTCTGGAAACACCATATATTTT. Residues: CASSLYTGSSGNTIYF.

The chain uses TRBV5-1 and TRBJ1-4, with a tentative D call TRBD1 (6 bases). CDR3 length equals 15 residues. V lost 4 bases and J lost 5, with 15 bases in between. Germline CDR1 reads SGHRS; CDR2 reads YFSETQ. CDR3 coding DNA: TGCGCCAGCAGCCTGCCGACAGGCCCCAATGAAAAACTGTTTTTT. Translating gives CASSLPTGPNEKLFF.

This clone was detected only a few times. V is TRBV2 and J is TRBJ2-7, with D uncertain. This CDR3 is 13 amino acids long. CDR1 SNHLY and CDR2 FYNNEI come from the germline V gene. V shed 8 bases and J shed 1 base, with 12 bases lying between them. The CDR3 sequence: CASSFPLSYEQYF. CDR3 nucleotide sequence: TGTGCCAGCTCGTTCCCGTTGTCCTACGAGCAGTACTTC. Together with reference TRBV2 and TRBJ2-7, the CDR3 gives the full variable domain: EPEVTQTPSHQVTQMGQEVILRCVPISNHLYFYWYRQILGQKVEFLVSFYNNEISEKSEIFDDQFSVERPDGSNFTLKIRSTKLEDSAMYFCASSFPLSYEQYFGPGTRLTVT.

The CDR3 loop reads CASSLTTGPNTEAFF. Written as DNA, the CDR3 is TGCGCCAGCAGCCTAACGACAGGGCCCAACACTGAAGCTTTCTTT. The chain couples TRBV5-1 to TRBJ1-1; 7 nucleotides align to TRBD1. The CDR3 runs 15 residues. J lost 2 bases, V lost 4 bases, and 8 bases had no gene match. CDR1 and CDR2 (germline): SGHRS, YFSETQ.

There are a few counts of this clone. This rearrangement joins TRBV7-9 to TRBJ1-2, with D unresolved. The CDR3 loop spans 12 amino acids. Germline loops: CDR1 SEHNR, CDR2 FQNEAQ (reference sequence). V was shortened by 5 bases and J by 7 bases, with 11 bases between the two germline ends. Here the CDR3 DNA reads TGTGCCAGCAGCCTTACTCAGGTTGGCTACACCTTC. It translates to CASSLTQVGYTF.

This clone was recorded a few times. This chain links TRBV5-1 with TRBJ2-2; possible D gene TRBD2, 5 bases. The length of the CDR3 is 15 residues. The V and J ends lost 1 base and 4 bases respectively, with 11 bases between them. Germline CDR1 SGHRS, CDR2 YFSETQ. CDR3 region: CASSLIEAVTGELFF. The CDR3 bases are TGCGCCAGCAGCTTGATAGAAGCGGTCACCGGGGAGCTGTTTTTT.

The V and J genes are TRBV4-1 and TRBJ2-7; 10 bases are a match to TRBD2. Trimming cost V 1 base and J 4 bases; bases outside gene matches: 4. Germline V CDR1 and CDR2: MGHRA, YSYEKL. The CDR3 is 15 amino acids. The CDR3 sequence is CASSQASGGAYEQYF. In DNA form, the CDR3 reads TGCGCCAGCAGCCAAGCTAGCGGGGGAGCTTACGAGCAGTACTTC.

This clone was seen more than once but under ten times. The chain joins TRBV4-1 to TRBJ1-1; D possibly corresponds to TRBD1 (5 bases). This CDR3 region has 16 residues. Germline values: CDR1 MGHRA, CDR2 YSYEKL. The ends were cut back, 4 bases at V and 1 base at J, with 16 bases in the middle. The CDR3 protein is CASSPGPARGNTEAFF. The DNA of the CDR3 is TGCGCCAGCAGCCCGGGACCGGCAAGGGGGAACACTGAAGCTTTCTTT.

This clone is medium-sized in the sample. The rearrangement links TRBV5-4 to TRBJ1-1; D is perhaps TRBD1 (6 bases). Germline CDR1 SGHNT, CDR2 YYREEE (reference sequence). The CDR3 totals 14 residues. Trimming shortened V by 2 bases and J by 1 base, and 9 bases separated the two germline ends. CDR3 in amino acids: CASSLQGGNTEAFF. For the CDR3, the DNA is TGTGCCAGCAGCTTACAGGGTGGGAACACTGAAGCTTTCTTT.

This chain links TRBV2 with TRBJ2-7, with D possibly matching TRBD1 (7 bases). Per germline, CDR1 SNHLY and CDR2 FYNNEI. There are 13 residues in the CDR3. The ends were cut back, 7 bases at V and 0 bases at J, with 10 bases in the middle. CDR3 DNA: TGTGCCAGCACAGGGGGGACCTCCTACGAGCAGTACTTC. Protein: CASTGGTSYEQYF.

This clone was seen a handful of times. The rearrangement uses TRBV20-1 and TRBJ1-2; D gene unclear. Between the trimmed V and J ends, which lost 3 bases and 6 bases, there was a span of 8 bases. Germline CDR1 reads DFQATT; CDR2 reads SNEGSKA (reference sequence). This CDR3 contains 11 residues. The CDR3 DNA is TGCAGTGCTAGGAGAATCGATGGCTACACCTTC. Translated, it gives CSARRIDGYTF.

This rearrangement joins TRBV7-9 to TRBJ2-5; D remains ambiguous. The CDR3 totals 13 residues. Germline values: CDR1 SEHNR, CDR2 FQNEAQ (reference sequence). The V end lost 9 bases, the J end lost 5 bases, and 16 bases lay between the germline ends. The CDR3 nucleotides are TGTGCCAGTACTTTAGGGAATGGGGAGACCCAGTACTTC. This sequence encodes CASTLGNGETQYF.

The rearrangement joins TRBV19 to TRBJ1-5, with D possibly matching TRBD1 (5 bases). CDR3 size: 14 residues. CDR1 and CDR2 (germline): LNHDA, SQIVND (reference sequence). Trimming removed 7 bases at V and 1 base at J, with 11 bases between. The CDR3 DNA is TGTGCCAGTACCCTGAGGGGAAGCAATCAGCCCCAGCATTTT. Translated: CASTLRGSNQPQHF.

J is TRBJ2-2 and V is TRBV10-3; tentative D call: TRBD2 (5 bases). Germline-derived CDR1 and CDR2 are ENHRY and SYGVKD. The CDR3 length is 13 residues. Between the trimmed V and J ends, which lost 8 bases and 1 base, there was a span of 8 bases. The CDR3 loop is CAIGRGNTGELFF. The CDR3, as DNA: TGTGCCATCGGCCGGGGGAACACCGGGGAGCTGTTTTTT.

The DNA for the CDR3 is TGTGCCAGCAGCTTAGGAGACAGGGAAGGTGGCTACACCTTC. Its protein product is CASSLGDREGGYTF. The chain carries TRBV7-9 and TRBJ1-2; 7 bases line up with TRBD1. Germline V gene data show CDR1 as SEHNR and CDR2 as FQNEAQ (reference sequence). J was trimmed by 7 bases and V by 1 base; bases with no gene match: 6. This CDR3 has 14 amino acids.

This clone appeared a few times. Other DNA sequences in the same sample also yield this CDR3. The chain recombines TRBV29-1 with TRBJ2-2, with D perhaps matching TRBD2 (6 bases). V gave up 4 bases and J gave up 3 bases, with 12 bases separating them. Germline lookup yields CDR1 SQVTM and CDR2 ANQGSEA. This CDR3 has 14 residues. The DNA of the CDR3 is TGCAGCGTTGCGGGGACGGGAGACACCGGGGAGCTGTTTTTT. This translates into CSVAGTGDTGELFF.

The chain couples TRBV11-2 to TRBJ1-4, with 10 positions matching TRBD1. Germline V gives CDR1 SGHAT, CDR2 FQNNGV. The CDR3 is 15 amino acids. Unmatched junction bases numbered 6, after V lost 4 bases and J lost 7 bases. CDR3 sequence (DNA): TGTGCCAGCAGCTCCCCCCGGACAGGGGGTGAAAAACTGTTTTTT. Its translation is CASSSPRTGGEKLFF.

This chain links TRBV6-6 with TRBJ1-5; 7 bases agree with TRBD1. Looked up from germline, CDR1 is MNHNY and CDR2 is SVGAGI (reference sequence). CDR3 length: 13 residues. The trim removed 7 bases at V and 5 bases at J, leaving 5 bases unmatched. CDR3 coding DNA: TGTGCCAGCATCGGACAGGTGTATCAGCCCCAGCATTTT. It codes for CASIGQVYQPQHF.

V usage is TRBV9 and J usage is TRBJ2-2; 7 nucleotides match TRBD2. CDR3 length: 16 residues. In germline, CDR1 is SGDLS, CDR2 YYNGEE. With V trimmed by 4 bases and J by 6 bases, 12 bases remained unmatched. For the CDR3, the DNA is TGTGCCAGCAGCCCCTCGGGAGGATTCCAGGCCGGGGAGCTGTTTTTT. Protein: CASSPSGGFQAGELFF.

The V and J genes are TRBV27 and TRBJ1-2, with D unresolved. Germline V lookup: CDR1 MNHEY, CDR2 SMNVEV (reference sequence). Trimming stripped 0 bases from V and 4 bases from J, with 15 bases between. The CDR3 has 16 amino acids. CDR3 region: CASSLSSRHPRYGYTF. The DNA for the CDR3 is TGTGCCAGCAGTTTATCGAGCAGGCATCCCCGCTATGGCTACACCTTC.

The V and J genes are TRBV14 and TRBJ2-7; 10 positions match TRBD1. V was pared by 10 bases and J by 6 bases, with 18 bases of the junction left unmatched. Per the germline V gene, CDR1 is SGHDN and CDR2 is FVKESK. The CDR3 has 16 residues. The CDR3 loop reads CATSRGAGTGESEQYF. CDR3 DNA sequence: TGTGCCACCTCAAGGGGAGCCGGGACAGGGGAATCCGAGCAGTACTTC.